This T cell receptor beta chain is from a study of T cell responses to AZD1222 COVID-19 vaccine. Study outcomes and limitations: Repertoire sampling occurred only after the peak T cell response.

Notes on this clone: Its antigen is not identified.

The protocol was immunoSEQ multiplex PCR, while the TCRdb copy is restricted to in-frame clones and leaves out a portion. The sample lists around 150,000 clones; 80% to 95% were seen once. The CDR3 is 14 residues long. Germline loops: CDR1 SEHNR, CDR2 FQNEAQ (reference sequence). Trimming left V 4 bases short and J 2 bases short, with 11 bases between. This TCR came from an adult in good health. This specimen consisted of peripheral blood, obtained on day 0 of AZD1222 vaccination. V and J are TRBV7-9 and TRBJ1-1, with D perhaps TRBD1 (5 bases). In nucleotides, the CDR3 is TGTGCCAGCAGCTCGGGACTCAGAAACACTGAAGCTTTCTTT. It yields the protein CASSSGLRNTEAFF. The whole variable domain, filled in from reference TRBV7-9 and TRBJ1-1, reads DTGVSQNPRHKITKRGQNVTFRCDPISEHNRLYWYRQTLGQGPEFLTYFQNEAQLEKSRLLSDRFSAERPKGSFSTLEIQRTEQGDSAMYLCASSSGLRNTEAFFGQGTRLTVV.